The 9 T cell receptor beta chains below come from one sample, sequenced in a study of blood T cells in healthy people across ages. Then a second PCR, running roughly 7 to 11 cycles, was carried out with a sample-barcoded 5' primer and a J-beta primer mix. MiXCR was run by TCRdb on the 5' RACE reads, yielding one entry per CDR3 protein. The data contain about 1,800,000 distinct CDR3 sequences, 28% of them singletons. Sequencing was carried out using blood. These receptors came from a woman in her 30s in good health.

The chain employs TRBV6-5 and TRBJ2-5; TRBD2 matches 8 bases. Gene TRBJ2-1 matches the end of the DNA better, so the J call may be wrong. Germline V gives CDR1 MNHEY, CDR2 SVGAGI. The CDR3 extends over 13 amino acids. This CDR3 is CASKSTRGGTQFF. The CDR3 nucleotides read TGTGCCAGCAAGTCCACCCGGGGGGGGACCCAGTTCTTC.

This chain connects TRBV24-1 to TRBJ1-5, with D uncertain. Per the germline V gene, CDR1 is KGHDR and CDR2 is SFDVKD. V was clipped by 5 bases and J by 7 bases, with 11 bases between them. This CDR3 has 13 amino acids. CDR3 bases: TGTGCCACCAGTGGATTAGGCGGCCAGCCCCAGCATTTT. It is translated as CATSGLGGQPQHF.

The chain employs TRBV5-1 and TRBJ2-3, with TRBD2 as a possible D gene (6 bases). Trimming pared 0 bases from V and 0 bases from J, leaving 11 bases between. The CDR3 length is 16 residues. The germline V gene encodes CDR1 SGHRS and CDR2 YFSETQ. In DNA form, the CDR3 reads TGCGCCAGCAGCTTGGCGGCTAGCGTTAGCACAGATACGCAGTATTTT. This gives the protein CASSLAASVSTDTQYF.

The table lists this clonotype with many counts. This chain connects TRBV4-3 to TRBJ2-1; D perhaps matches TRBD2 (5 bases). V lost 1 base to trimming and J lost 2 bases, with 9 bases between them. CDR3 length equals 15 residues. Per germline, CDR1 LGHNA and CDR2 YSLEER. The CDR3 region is CASSQGAVTYNEQFF. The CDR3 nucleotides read TGCGCCAGCAGCCAAGGAGCGGTTACCTACAATGAGCAGTTCTTC.

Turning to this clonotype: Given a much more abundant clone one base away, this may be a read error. The chain's CDR3 is CSVEALAGANVRTF. CDR3 nucleotide sequence: TGCAGCGTTGAAGCCTTGGCTGGGGCCAACGTCCGGACTTTC. The chain combines TRBV29-1 with TRBJ2-6; tentatively, D is TRBD1 (5 bases). Germline V gene sequence: CDR1 SQVTM, CDR2 ANQGSEA. This CDR3 comprises 14 residues.

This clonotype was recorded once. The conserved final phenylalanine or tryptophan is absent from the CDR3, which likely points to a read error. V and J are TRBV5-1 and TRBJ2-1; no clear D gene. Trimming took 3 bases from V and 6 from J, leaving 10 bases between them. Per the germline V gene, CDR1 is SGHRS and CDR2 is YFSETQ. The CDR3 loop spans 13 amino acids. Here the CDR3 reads CASSSLQVNEQFL. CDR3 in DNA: TGCGCCAGCAGCTCCCTCCAGGTCAATGAGCAGTTCTTA.

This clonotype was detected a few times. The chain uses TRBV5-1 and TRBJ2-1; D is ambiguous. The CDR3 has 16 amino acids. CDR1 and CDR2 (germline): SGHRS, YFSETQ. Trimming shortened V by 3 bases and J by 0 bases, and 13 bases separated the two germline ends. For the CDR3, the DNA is TGCGCCAGCAGCTATACGGTGCGGCCCTCCTACAATGAGCAGTTCTTC. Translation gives CASSYTVRPSYNEQFF.

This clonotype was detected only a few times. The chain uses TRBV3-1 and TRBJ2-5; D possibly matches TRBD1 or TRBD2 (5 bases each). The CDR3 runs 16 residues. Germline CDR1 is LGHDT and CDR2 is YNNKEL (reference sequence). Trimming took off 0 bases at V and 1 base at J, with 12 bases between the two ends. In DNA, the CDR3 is TGTGCCAGCAGCCAAGACACCGGGGCTAGCCAAGAGACCCAGTACTTC. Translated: CASSQDTGASQETQYF.

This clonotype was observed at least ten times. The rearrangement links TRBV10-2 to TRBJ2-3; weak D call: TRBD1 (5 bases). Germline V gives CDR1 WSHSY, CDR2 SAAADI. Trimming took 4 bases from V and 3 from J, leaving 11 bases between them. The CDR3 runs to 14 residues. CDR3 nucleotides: TGCGCCAGCAGTGGGCAGGGATATACAGATACGCAGTATTTT. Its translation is CASSGQGYTDTQYF.